This T cell receptor (beta chain) stems from a study of neoadjuvant anti-PD-1 for oral cavity cancer. As for the study in general: Before surgery, most patients got three to four biweekly 3 mg/kg nivolumab doses. Findings of the study overall: Each response group had just three patients in TCR analyses.

Assay used: immunoSEQ multiplex PCR; TCRdb lists only in-frame clones, some missing. The sample has some 14,000 clones; 60% to 65% are singletons. As regards this clone: What it recognizes is unknown.

These oral cavity squamous cell carcinomas were HPV-negative and locally advanced. Analysis of PBMCs was direct, with no culture step. CDR1 is SGHRS, CDR2 YFSETQ, per germline. V was shortened by 0 bases and J by 4 bases, with 8 bases between the two germline ends. The CDR3 is 14 residues long. The material sequenced was PBMCs, taken before nivolumab (anti-PD-1) treatment. The clonotype was recovered from a person aged 40 to 85 with oral cavity squamous cell carcinoma. The V and J genes are TRBV5-1 and TRBJ2-1; D is unresolved. CDR3 bases: TGCGCCAGCAGCTTGGCTGGATTTTACAATGAGCAGTTCTTC. It encodes CASSLAGFYNEQFF. The full variable domain, with the rest looked up from reference TRBV5-1 and TRBJ2-1, is KAGVTQTPRYLIKTRGQQVTLSCSPISGHRSVSWYQQTPGQGLQFLFEYFSETQRNKGNFPGRFSGRQFSNSRSEMNVSTLELGDSALYLCASSLAGFYNEQFFGPGTRLTVL.